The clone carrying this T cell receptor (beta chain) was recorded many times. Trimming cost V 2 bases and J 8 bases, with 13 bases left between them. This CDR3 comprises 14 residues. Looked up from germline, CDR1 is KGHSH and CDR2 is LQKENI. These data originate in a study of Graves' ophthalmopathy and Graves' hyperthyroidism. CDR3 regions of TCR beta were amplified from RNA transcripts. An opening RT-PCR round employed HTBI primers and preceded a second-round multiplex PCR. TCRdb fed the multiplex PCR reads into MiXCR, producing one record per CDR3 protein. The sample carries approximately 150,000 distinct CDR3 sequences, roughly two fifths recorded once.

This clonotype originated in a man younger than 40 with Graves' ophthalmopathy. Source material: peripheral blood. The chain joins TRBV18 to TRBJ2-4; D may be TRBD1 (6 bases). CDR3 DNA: TGTGCCAGCTCACCAATACAGGGTGGGGACATTCAGTACTTC. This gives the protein CASSPIQGGDIQYF.